This TCR beta chain was observed in a study of CD8 T cells in Susac syndrome. CDR1 is LGHDT, CDR2 YNNKEL, per germline (reference sequence). This CDR3 contains 15 residues. Trimming stripped 7 bases from V and 8 bases from J, with 21 bases between. In blood CD8+ and CD4+ T cells, TCR beta underwent sequencing. The control participants were healthy donors, and these controls were matched with respect to both age and sex. Reverse transcription used about 0.45 to 1 ug RNA and random hexamers. An immunoSEQ multiplex PCR amplified TCR beta CDR3 over 54 Vbeta and 13 Jbeta. TCRdb itself ran the immunoSEQ multiplex PCR reads through MiXCR, one entry per CDR3 protein. Of approximately 170,000 distinct CDR3 sequences listed, about 90% are singletons.

The source of this sequence is a human donor in good health. The sequencing sample was made of CD4+ T cells from PBMCs. The chain recombines TRBV3-1 with TRBJ2-1; D possibly corresponds to TRBD1 (6 bases). The CDR3 sequence: CASNKFRTEEHEQFF. As DNA, the CDR3 is TGTGCCAGCAACAAGTTTAGGACAGAGGAACATGAGCAGTTCTTC.